The source of this TCR beta chain is a study of shared clonotypes between healthy human individuals. About the study: Each donor had three CD4 naive, three CD4 memory, two CD8 naive and one CD8 memory plate. Study findings and constraints: How much donors shared clonotypes was expected to be affected by sequencing depth. Tissue TCR repertoires likely differ from these blood-only repertoires.

Details on this clone: Its antigen is currently unknown. The germline gene is not matched at one end of the junction; a read error may be the cause. The sample has other DNA sequences that encode this CDR3 too.

Sequencing was performed with immunoSEQ multiplex PCR; in TCRdb, only in-frame clones are kept and a portion is missing. The sample carries roughly 2.6 million clones, just over 90% recorded once. The germline gives CDR1 ENHRY, CDR2 SYGVKD. The CDR3 runs to 13 residues. The CD4+ fraction was divided into a CD45RA+ naive subset and a CD45RA-negative memory subset. The source is a man aged 18 to 30 in good health. The sequencing sample was made of naive CD4+ T cells sorted from blood. Subset defined: CD45RA+ positively selected. The chain combines TRBV10-3 with TRBJ1-1; D gene unclear. The CDR3 region is CAISDTLNTEAFF. The CDR3 DNA is TGTGCCATAAGTGACACCCTGAACACTGAAGCTTTCTTT.